These T cell receptor beta chains were read from a single sample in a study of control samples from healthy donors and cancer patients. Assay: immunoSEQ multiplex PCR; the TCRdb copy retains only in-frame clones and omits some. This sample has 75,000 to 90,000 clones, with approximately 89% found just once. The material sequenced was blood. Receptor source: a man in his forties or fifties in good health. The CDR3 runs from the conserved cysteine through the conserved F or W. The D gene is left open where the match is weak. Rows may omit the clone size; those that give it use once, few, many or a size class.

d_gene: TRBD1; abundance: .; v_gene: TRBV6-5; j_gene: TRBJ1-2; CDR3aa: CASSPTGVGAGYTF; CDR3nt: TGTGCCAGCAGTCCGACAGGGGTCGGTGCTGGCTACACCTTC
d_gene: TRBD1; abundance: .; v_gene: TRBV19; j_gene: TRBJ1-2; CDR3aa: CASSRQGADYGYTF; CDR3nt: TGTGCCAGTAGTCGACAGGGGGCGGACTATGGCTACACCTTC
d_gene: .; abundance: once; v_gene: TRBV2; j_gene: TRBJ1-2; CDR3aa: CASSRGGRSYTF; CDR3nt: TGTGCCAGCAGTCGGGGGGGAAGGAGCTACACCTTC
d_gene: .; abundance: once; v_gene: TRBV5-4; j_gene: TRBJ1-2; CDR3aa: CASSLLADYGYTF; CDR3nt: TGTGCCAGCAGCTTGTTGGCGGATTATGGCTACACCTTC
d_gene: .; abundance: .; v_gene: TRBV7-2; j_gene: TRBJ2-1; CDR3aa: CASSSLQGNEQFF; CDR3nt: TGTGCCAGCAGCTCCTTACAGGGCAATGAGCAGTTCTTC
d_gene: .; abundance: .; v_gene: TRBV21-1; j_gene: TRBJ2-3; CDR3aa: CASSARDRPRGTDTQYF; CDR3nt: TGTGCCAGCAGCGCCCGGGACAGGCCTAGAGGCACAGATACGCAGTATTTT
d_gene: .; abundance: .; v_gene: TRBV5-6; j_gene: TRBJ1-1; CDR3aa: CASFLHINTEAFF; CDR3nt: TGTGCCAGTTTTTTACACATCAACACTGAAGCTTTCTTT
d_gene: TRBD2; abundance: .; v_gene: TRBV7-2; j_gene: TRBJ2-7; CDR3aa: CASSLAASSGAAYEQYF; CDR3nt: TGTGCCAGCAGCTTAGCGGCGTCTAGCGGGGCCGCCTACGAGCAGTACTTC
d_gene: .; abundance: once; v_gene: TRBV2; j_gene: TRBJ1-2; CDR3aa: CASSEDIYSSYGYTF; CDR3nt: TGTGCCAGCAGTGAAGATATATACAGCTCCTATGGCTACACCTTC
d_gene: .; abundance: .; v_gene: TRBV7-2; j_gene: TRBJ2-3; CDR3aa: CASSSGPDTQYF; CDR3nt: TGTGCCAGCAGCTCAGGACCAGATACGCAGTATTTT
d_gene: TRBD1; abundance: .; v_gene: TRBV7-2; j_gene: TRBJ1-2; CDR3aa: CASSPARGLYGYTF; CDR3nt: TGTGCCAGCAGCCCCGCCAGGGGGCTCTATGGCTACACCTTC
d_gene: .; abundance: .; v_gene: TRBV4-2; j_gene: TRBJ2-3; CDR3aa: CASSTLGSTDTQYF; CDR3nt: TGTGCCAGCAGCACCTTGGGAAGCACAGATACGCAGTATTTT
d_gene: .; abundance: once; v_gene: TRBV4-2; j_gene: TRBJ1-2; CDR3aa: CASSPNQQGNYGYTF; CDR3nt: TGTGCCAGCAGCCCAAATCAACAGGGAAACTATGGCTACACCTTC
d_gene: .; abundance: .; v_gene: TRBV21-1; j_gene: TRBJ2-7; CDR3aa: CASSKVSTAATRLEQYF; CDR3nt: TGTGCCAGCAGCAAAGTCTCGACCGCGGCTACCCGACTCGAGCAGTACTTC
d_gene: .; abundance: .; v_gene: TRBV4-1; j_gene: TRBJ2-1; CDR3aa: CASSQDGTRPPWRVNEQFF; CDR3nt: TGCGCCAGCAGCCAAGACGGGACCAGGCCCCCGTGGCGGGTCAATGAGCAGTTCTTC
d_gene: .; abundance: .; v_gene: TRBV5-1; j_gene: TRBJ1-1; CDR3aa: CASSLVRDTEAFF; CDR3nt: TGCGCCAGCAGCTTGGTTCGGGACACTGAAGCTTTCTTT